The clone carrying this T cell receptor beta chain was observed many times. These data are taken from a study of T-cell memory formation after mild COVID-19. Study in general: Among the donors, TCR clusters were largely specific to each donor.

A single record per CDR3 protein comes from TCRdb applying MiXCR to the 5' RACE reads. This table has 400,000 to 450,000 distinct CDR3 sequences, more than 15% appearing once. V lost 6 bases and J lost 3; bases outside the gene matches: 9. The germline V gene has CDR1 SEHNR and CDR2 FQNEAQ (reference sequence). There are 15 residues in the CDR3. This TCR came from a man between 18 and 35 years old who had mild COVID-19 (a few samples of this study predate the infection). Cell type and time point are not known. The material sequenced was PBMCs or a T cell subset sorted from them (not recorded which). This chain connects TRBV7-9 to TRBJ2-5; TRBD1 aligns across 8 bases. CDR3 bases: TGTGCCAGCAGTCGGCCAGGGGGCGCGAAAGAGACCCAGTACTTC. Translating it yields CASSRPGGAKETQYF.